This TCR beta chain originates from a study of tumor and adjacent non-tumor tissue in lung cancer. The length of the CDR3 is 14 residues. V lost 6 bases and J lost 9, with 18 bases in between. A modified ARM-PCR protocol with three rounds of nested PCR amplified TCRbeta. TCRdb re-called the multiplex PCR reads with MiXCR, one entry per CDR3 protein. The profile shows 200,000 to 250,000 distinct CDR3 sequences, over 55% of them singletons. No cell sorting was done before RNA was extracted from the tissue. This clonotype was detected many times. This TCR was recovered from a man aged 55 to 70 with non-small cell lung cancer. J is TRBJ2-1 and V is TRBV12-3 or TRBV12-4; D perhaps matches TRBD2 (5 bases). The material sequenced was lung tumor tissue. DNA for the CDR3: TGTGCCAGCAGACCCAGCGGAGACTATCCTGAGCAGTTCTTC. Its translation is CASRPSGDYPEQFF.